This is a list of T cell receptor beta chains from one sample in a study of blood T cell repertoires in COVID-19. Produced via immunoSEQ multiplex PCR; TCRdb's table is partial and in-frame only. The sample includes 200,000 or so clones, 75% to 90% seen only once; the top ten take approximately 11%. The sequenced material came from peripheral blood. These receptors were obtained from a human donor with active or convalescent COVID-19. The donor label of this sample is uncertain. The CDR3 runs from the conserved cysteine through the conserved F or W. Fields, in order: clone size, D gene, V gene, J gene, CDR3 protein, CDR3 DNA. D genes are given only for firm matches. Clone size is not always given. Where it is, it says once, few, many or a class for expanded clones.

-	TRBD1	TRBV28	TRBJ2-2	CATWGQGKAGELFF	TGTGCCACTTGGGGACAGGGGAAGGCCGGGGAGCTGTTTTTT
-	-	TRBV13	TRBJ2-5	CASSATRGEETQYF	TGTGCCAGCAGCGCAACCAGGGGAGAAGAGACCCAGTACTTC
-	TRBD2	TRBV19	TRBJ2-3	CASSIHGGGVTDTQYF	TGTGCCAGTAGTATTCATGGGGGGGGAGTCACAGATACGCAGTATTTT
once	TRBD2	TRBV7-9	TRBJ2-3	CASSHSPAGGGADTQYF	TGTGCCAGCAGCCATAGCCCAGCGGGAGGTGGGGCAGATACGCAGTATTTT
-	-	TRBV28	TRBJ1-6	CASSPSQGNNSPLHF	TGTGCCAGCAGTCCCTCTCAGGGGAACAATTCACCCCTCCACTTT
-	-	TRBV27	TRBJ1-6	CASSSYGLRGSSYNSPLHF	TGTGCCAGCAGTTCTTATGGGTTGCGAGGAAGCTCCTATAATTCACCCCTCCACTTT
-	TRBD1	TRBV3-1/TRBV3-2	TRBJ2-7	CASSLTGGGDEQYF	TGTGCCAGCAGCCTGACAGGGGGCGGGGACGAGCAGTACTTC
-	-	TRBV10-2	TRBJ2-5	CASRTNRVRQETQYF	TGCGCCAGCAGGACGAACAGGGTACGGCAAGAGACCCAGTACTTC
-	TRBD1	TRBV28	TRBJ1-5	CASSFLPHTDRATKQHF	TGTGCCAGCAGTTTCCTTCCTCATACCGACAGGGCTACCAAACAGCATTTT
-	TRBD1	TRBV19	TRBJ1-2	CASNRGSYGYTF	TGTGCCAGTAACAGGGGCAGCTATGGCTACACCTTC
-	-	TRBV25-1	TRBJ1-4	CASSGQGIATNEKLFF	TGTGCCAGTTCGGGGCAGGGGATTGCAACTAATGAAAAACTGTTTTTT
-	TRBD1	TRBV5-1	TRBJ2-7	CASSAPGQGAYEQYF	TGCGCCAGCAGCGCCCCGGGACAGGGGGCGTACGAGCAGTACTTC
-	-	TRBV6-4	TRBJ1-5	CASSPDRNQPQHF	TGTGCCAGCAGTCCAGACAGGAATCAGCCCCAGCATTTT
-	-	TRBV6-5	TRBJ2-2	CASSYSRTGELFF	TGTGCCAGCAGTTACTCGAGGACCGGGGAGCTGTTTTTT
-	-	TRBV7-9	TRBJ1-4	CASSFDASGKLFF	TGTGCCAGCAGCTTTGATGCTTCGGGAAAACTGTTTTTT
-	TRBD1	TRBV7-8	TRBJ1-4	CASSLTGKLEKLFF	TGTGCCAGCAGCTTGACAGGGAAACTTGAAAAACTGTTTTTT
-	-	TRBV18	TRBJ2-5	CASSRDGDRETQYF	TGTGCCAGCTCGCGGGACGGGGACCGGGAGACCCAGTACTTC
-	-	TRBV4-2	TRBJ2-2	CASSQYGRGDTGELFF	TGTGCCAGCAGCCAATACGGCAGGGGGGACACCGGGGAGCTGTTTTTT
-	TRBD2	TRBV7-8	TRBJ2-5	CASSFEIWTSGRTDQYF	TGTGCCAGCAGCTTCGAGATATGGACTAGCGGGAGGACTGACCAGTACTTC
-	-	TRBV7-9	TRBJ2-3	CASSLALRGGTDTQYF	TGTGCCAGCAGCTTAGCGCTGCGGGGTGGCACAGATACGCAGTATTTT
-	-	TRBV5-1	TRBJ2-7	CASSLGASYEQYF	TGCGCCAGCAGCTTGGGGGCCTCCTACGAGCAGTACTTC
once	TRBD1	TRBV11-2	TRBJ1-6	CASSLRGQGSNSPLHF	TGTGCCAGCAGCCTCCGTGGACAGGGGAGTAATTCACCCCTCCACTTT
-	-	TRBV21-1	TRBJ1-2	CASSKLFGDSNYGYTF	TGTGCCAGCAGCAAACTTTTTGGGGACTCAAACTATGGCTACACCTTC
-	-	TRBV5-1	TRBJ2-3	CASSLSTGTDTQYF	TGCGCCAGCAGCTTGTCGACTGGAACAGATACGCAGTATTTT
-	-	TRBV5-1	TRBJ2-7	CASSLVGSDEQYF	TGCGCCAGCAGCTTGGTCGGGTCTGACGAGCAGTACTTC
-	-	TRBV7-3	TRBJ2-3	CASCRGGTDTQYF	TGTGCCAGCTGCCGCGGGGGCACAGATACGCAGTATTTT
-	-	TRBV1	TRBJ2-7	CTSSQGLGPSYEQYF	TGCACCAGCAGCCAAGGTTTGGGCCCCTCCTACGAGCAGTACTTC
-	TRBD1	TRBV4-2	TRBJ1-1	CASSQPMTGLRTEAFF	TGTGCCAGCAGCCAGCCGATGACAGGGTTACGAACTGAAGCTTTCTTT
-	TRBD1	TRBV4-1	TRBJ2-7	CASSQDWGQGRREQYF	TGCGCCAGCAGCCAAGATTGGGGACAGGGGCGGAGGGAGCAGTACTTC
-	TRBD2	TRBV3-1/TRBV3-2	TRBJ2-2	CASSFRALGFGGRNTGELFF	TGTGCCAGCAGCTTTAGGGCCTTGGGTTTTGGCGGGAGAAACACCGGGGAGCTGTTTTTT
once	TRBD1	TRBV5-1	TRBJ1-5	CASSLGQGYSNQPQHF	TGCGCCAGCAGCTTAGGACAGGGTTATAGCAATCAGCCCCAGCATTTT
-	-	TRBV14	TRBJ2-1	CASSQEVGRGPYNEQFF	TGTGCCAGCAGCCAAGAGGTTGGCAGGGGTCCCTACAATGAGCAGTTCTTC
-	TRBD1	TRBV24-1	TRBJ2-2	CATSDFASRPGQRNTGELFF	TGTGCCACCAGTGATTTTGCTAGCAGGCCGGGACAGAGGAACACCGGGGAGCTGTTTTTT
once	TRBD1	TRBV7-7	TRBJ2-5	CASSPTGGQQETQYF	TGTGCCAGCAGCCCAACTGGGGGACAGCAAGAGACCCAGTACTTC
-	-	TRBV4-3	TRBJ1-3	CASSRGLVAGNTIYF	TGCGCCAGCAGCCGAGGGTTGGTAGCTGGAAACACCATATATTTT
-	TRBD1	TRBV5-1	TRBJ2-7	CASSLPGGINEQYF	TGCGCCAGCAGCTTACCAGGGGGCATCAACGAGCAGTACTTC
-	-	TRBV2	TRBJ2-2	CASRRGTTNTGELFF	TGTGCCAGCAGGAGGGGGACTACGAACACCGGGGAGCTGTTTTTT
-	TRBD2	TRBV7-9	TRBJ2-1	CASSFGTSGRNEQFF	TGTGCCAGCAGCTTTGGGACTAGCGGGAGGAATGAGCAGTTCTTC
-	TRBD1	TRBV15	TRBJ2-5	CATSRSGTGLETQYF	TGTGCCACCAGCAGATCCGGGACAGGGTTAGAGACCCAGTACTTC
once	-	TRBV19	TRBJ1-4	CASGGLNEKLFF	TGTGCCAGCGGGGGTCTTAATGAAAAACTGTTTTTT
few	-	TRBV30	TRBJ1-2	CAWSELNYGYTF	TGTGCCTGGAGTGAACTTAACTATGGCTACACCTTC
-	-	TRBV12-3/TRBV12-4	TRBJ2-5	CASGDLEETQYF	TGTGCCAGCGGGGACTTGGAAGAGACCCAGTACTTC
few	-	TRBV9	TRBJ2-7	CASSVDTAYEQYF	TGTGCCAGCAGCGTAGACACCGCTTACGAGCAGTACTTC
-	TRBD2	TRBV18	TRBJ2-7	CASSPPVSGGTYEQYF	TGTGCCAGCTCACCACCGGTCAGCGGGGGAACCTACGAGCAGTACTTC
-	-	TRBV19	TRBJ2-1	CASQGYNEQFF	TGTGCCAGCCAGGGATACAATGAGCAGTTCTTC
-	TRBD1	TRBV19	TRBJ2-6	CASTPGGRGSGANVLTF	TGTGCCAGTACCCCAGGGGGCAGGGGGTCTGGGGCCAACGTCCTGACTTTC
-	TRBD2	TRBV9	TRBJ2-2	CASSSSPGGGELFF	TGTGCCAGCAGCTCCTCGCCGGGGGGCGGGGAGCTGTTTTTT
-	-	TRBV30	TRBJ1-6	CAWSKGGSYNSPLHF	TGTGCCTGGTCCAAAGGGGGCTCCTATAATTCACCCCTCCACTTT
once	TRBD1	TRBV28	TRBJ1-6	CASSLSRTQGVGSYNSPLHF	TGTGCCAGCAGTTTATCCCGAACCCAGGGGGTGGGCTCCTATAATTCACCCCTCCACTTT
once	-	TRBV10-3	TRBJ1-6	CAIKFLANSPLHF	TGTGCCATCAAGTTCCTCGCGAATTCACCCCTCCACTTT
once	-	TRBV7-9	TRBJ1-6	CASRNTGPYSPLHF	TGTGCCAGCAGAAACACAGGGCCCTATTCACCCCTCCACTTT
-	-	TRBV12-3/TRBV12-4	TRBJ2-1	CASSLGLGNEQFF	TGTGCCAGCAGCCTGGGACTGGGGAATGAGCAGTTCTTC
few	-	TRBV11-1	TRBJ2-3	CASSLASLRDTQYF	TGTGCCAGCAGCTTAGCGTCTTTGCGAGATACGCAGTATTTT
-	TRBD2	TRBV25-1	TRBJ2-2	CASSAGLAGDDTGELFF	TGTGCCAGCAGTGCGGGACTAGCGGGAGACGACACCGGGGAGCTGTTTTTT
once	TRBD1	TRBV5-1	TRBJ2-7	CASSFAAGGDEQYF	TGCGCCAGCAGCTTCGCGGCAGGGGGCGACGAGCAGTACTTC